This T cell receptor beta chain was observed in a study of cytotoxic CD8 clonotypes in ibrutinib-treated CLL. Profiled with immunoSEQ multiplex PCR; TCRdb holds only in-frame clones, not every one. The table shows about 270,000 clones, with 70% to 80% occurring only once. The CDR3 runs 15 residues. In germline, CDR1 is MNHEY, CDR2 SMNVEV (reference sequence). V was shortened by 2 bases and J by 3 bases, with 11 bases between the two germline ends. The origin of this receptor is a human donor with chronic lymphocytic leukemia. This chain uses TRBV27 with TRBJ1-5; tentative D call: TRBD1 (6 bases). Sequencing was performed on PBMCs, taken at disease progression, from a patient treated with ibrutinib. CDR3 loop: CASSLQGLYNQPQHF. In DNA, the CDR3 is TGTGCCAGCAGTTTACAGGGGCTGTACAATCAGCCCCAGCATTTT.